These 9 T cell receptor beta chains were all obtained from the same sample, sequenced in a study of shared clonotypes between healthy human individuals. Profiling relied on immunoSEQ multiplex PCR, and the TCRdb table lists in-frame clones only, not all of them. The profile shows about 1.5 million clones, approximately 98% of them singletons. Sequenced sample: naive CD4+ T cells sorted from blood. Sample subset: CD45RA+ positively selected. The receptor set was obtained from a man aged 30-40 years in good health.

J is TRBJ1-4 and V is TRBV6-5; no reliable D call. The CDR3 loop spans 15 amino acids. Germline assignment: CDR1 MNHEY and CDR2 SVGAGI. Trimming pared 2 bases from V and 0 bases from J, leaving 7 bases between. CDR3: CASSYEWTTNEKLFF. CDR3 nucleotide sequence: TGTGCCAGCAGTTACGAATGGACAACTAATGAAAAACTGTTTTTT.

This clone was seen once. Other DNA sequences of this sample code for an identical CDR3. V and J are TRBV11-2 and TRBJ2-3, with D unresolved. Germline CDR1 is SGHAT and CDR2 is FQNNGV. The CDR3 length is 13 residues. V lost 3 bases and J lost 1, with 5 bases in between. The CDR3 loop reads CASSFTGTDTQYF. CDR3 nucleotide sequence: TGTGCCAGCAGCTTCACTGGCACAGATACGCAGTATTTT.

The chain joins TRBV19 to TRBJ1-2; 10 bases fit TRBD1. There are 14 residues in the CDR3. The trim removed 6 bases at V and 7 bases at J, leaving 8 bases unmatched. The germline gives CDR1 LNHDA, CDR2 SQIVND (reference sequence). Here the CDR3 DNA reads TGTGCCAGTAGGACCACGGGACAGGGGTTTGGCTACACCTTC. Translated, it gives CASRTTGQGFGYTF.

The chain employs TRBV28 and TRBJ2-3; D might be TRBD2 (6 bases). Trimming stripped 7 bases from V and 1 base from J, with 12 bases between. The CDR3 consists of 14 residues. The V gene's germline CDR1 is MDHEN and CDR2 SYDVKM. The CDR3 sequence is CASTQAGRTDTQYF. CDR3 sequence (DNA): TGTGCCAGCACCCAAGCGGGCCGCACAGATACGCAGTATTTT.

The V call is TRBV5-1, the J call TRBJ2-6; 9 nucleotides align to TRBD1. Trimming cost V 0 bases and J 0 bases; bases outside gene matches: 10. This CDR3 is built from 20 residues. From germline, CDR1 is SGHRS and CDR2 YFSETQ. As DNA, the CDR3 is TGCGCCAGCAGCTTGGCCTTTTGGGGACAGGGTAACTCTGGGGCCAACGTCCTGACTTTC. Translated, it gives CASSLAFWGQGNSGANVLTF.

The chain combines TRBV6-8 with TRBJ1-2; 10 positions match TRBD1. The CDR3 has 16 residues. CDR1 and CDR2 (germline): MNHGY, SAAAGT. Losses at the gene ends were 8 bases for V and 3 bases for J; bases not matched to a gene: 12. CDR3 region: CASPRQGARGDYGYTF. In nucleotides, the CDR3 is TGTGCCAGCCCTAGACAGGGGGCGCGAGGGGACTATGGCTACACCTTC.

J is TRBJ2-5 and V is TRBV7-9, with 10 bases identical to TRBD2. The V gene end was trimmed by 8 bases and the J gene end by 2 bases; junction bases not matched to a gene: 11. Germline V CDR1 and CDR2: SEHNR, FQNEAQ (reference sequence). The CDR3 consists of 16 residues. Here the CDR3 reads CASGGRPSGGQETQYF. DNA of the CDR3: TGTGCCAGCGGGGGTCGGCCTAGCGGGGGACAAGAGACCCAGTACTTC. Full variable domain (rest looked up from reference TRBV7-9 and TRBJ2-5): DTGVSQNPRHKITKRGQNVTFRCDPISEHNRLYWYRQTLGQGPEFLTYFQNEAQLEKSRLLSDRFSAERPKGSFSTLEIQRTEQGDSAMYLCASGGRPSGGQETQYFGPGTRLLVL.

J is TRBJ2-7 and V is TRBV6-5; possibly TRBD1 for D (8 bases). The germline V gene encodes CDR1 MNHEY and CDR2 SVGAGI. V gave up 4 bases and J gave up 4 bases, with 14 bases separating them. CDR3 size: 14 residues. The CDR3 here is CASSLQGGAYEQYF. For the CDR3, the DNA is TGTGCCAGCAGTTTACAGGGGGGGGCATACGAGCAGTACTTC.

This chain connects TRBV29-1 to TRBJ2-7, with a weak D call TRBD2 (6 bases). Trimming removed 7 bases from V and 2 bases from J, with 12 bases in between. Germline V CDR1 and CDR2: SQVTM, ANQGSEA. This CDR3 spans 12 amino acids. Here the CDR3 reads CSAVTSPYEQYF. Written as DNA, the CDR3 is TGCAGCGCCGTGACTAGTCCCTACGAGCAGTACTTC.